The T cell receptor (beta chain) described here comes from a study of T cells in Graves' hyperthyroidism and ophthalmopathy. Germline V lookup: CDR1 SGHDT, CDR2 YYEEEE. The CDR3 has 14 amino acids. V lost 6 bases and J lost 1; bases outside the gene matches: 5. It was RNA transcripts that yielded the amplified TCR beta CDR3 regions. The HTBI set primed first-round TCR CDR3 RT-PCR. MiXCR, applied by TCRdb to the multiplex PCR reads, yields one record per CDR3 protein. The sample holds roughly 400,000 distinct CDR3 sequences, about 25% seen once. The sequencing input was blood. The receptor comes from a man aged 50 to 60 with Graves' hyperthyroidism. The chain combines TRBV5-6 with TRBJ2-7; TRBD1 aligns across 9 bases. In nucleotides, the CDR3 is TGTGCCAGCAACGACAGGGGGATATCCTACGAGCAGTACTTC. This encodes CASNDRGISYEQYF.